The 21 T cell receptor beta chains in this list originate from one sample, sequenced in a study of response to subunit inactivated influenza vaccine. A single record per CDR3 protein comes from TCRdb applying MiXCR to the RT-PCR reads. The sample shows approximately 500,000 distinct CDR3 sequences, approximately 12% of them seen only once. The starting material was PBMCs from blood, obtained 45 days after vaccination. The receptors stem from a man in his fifties or sixties who received an inactivated influenza vaccine.

This clonotype was counted between two and nine times. This sequence joins TRBV6-1 and TRBJ2-5, with D maybe TRBD1 (7 bases). CDR3 size: 14 residues. Trimming took 5 bases from V and 4 from J, leaving 14 bases between them. Germline V lookup: CDR1 MNHNS, CDR2 SASEGT. This CDR3 reads CASSPRGAGETQYF. The CDR3 region has the DNA TGTGCCAGCAGTCCCAGGGGGGCGGGAGAGACCCAGTACTTC.

V and J are TRBV7-9 and TRBJ2-1, with 7 bases lining up with TRBD2. CDR3 length: 17 amino acids. V lost 4 bases to trimming and J lost 1 base; unmatched junction nucleotides: 10. Germline V gene data show CDR1 as SEHNR and CDR2 as FQNEAQ (reference sequence). CDR3 coding DNA: TGTGCCAGCAGCTCGGGGGAGGGCAGGAAATCCTACAATGAGCAGTTCTTC. Protein sequence: CASSSGEGRKSYNEQFF.

Many counts were recorded for this clonotype. V gene TRBV20-1 combines with J gene TRBJ2-5; TRBD2 aligns across 11 bases. Germline V gene lookup returns CDR1 DFQATT and CDR2 SNEGSKA (reference sequence). This CDR3 contains 13 residues. With V trimmed by 6 bases and J by 6 bases, 6 bases remained unmatched. CDR3 residues: CSAASGGRQTQYF. The CDR3 coding sequence is TGCAGTGCAGCTAGCGGGGGGCGTCAGACCCAGTACTTC.

This clonotype appeared a few times. V usage is TRBV27 and J usage is TRBJ2-1, with D unresolved. The CDR3 is made up of 16 amino acids. Trimming removed 4 bases at V and 0 bases at J, with 13 bases between. Germline V gene sequence: CDR1 MNHEY, CDR2 SMNVEV (reference sequence). The CDR3: CASSSIGFSSYNEQFF. Here the CDR3 DNA reads TGTGCCAGCAGTTCGATCGGGTTTAGCTCCTACAATGAGCAGTTCTTC.

This clonotype showed up just a few times. The genes are TRBV4-3 and TRBJ2-5, with a possible D match to TRBD1 (6 bases). The CDR3 extends over 15 amino acids. Germline V gives CDR1 LGHNA, CDR2 YSLEER. With 2 bases removed from V and 4 bases from J, the gap between germline ends came to 14 bases. CDR3 DNA: TGCGCCAGCAGCCAATTAACAGGGTTTAGAGAGACCCAGTACTTC. As protein: CASSQLTGFRETQYF.

This clonotype was observed many times. This chain joins TRBV7-9 and TRBJ2-5; D not resolved. The germline V gene encodes CDR1 SEHNR and CDR2 FQNEAQ (reference sequence). Trimming took 4 bases from V and 3 from J, leaving 6 bases between them. The CDR3 has 12 residues. CDR3 amino acids: CASSSVEETQYF. The CDR3 DNA reads as TGTGCCAGCAGCTCCGTTGAAGAGACCCAGTACTTC.

This clonotype was seen more than once but under ten times. CDR3 loop: CASSGAGTSSLDEQFF. DNA for the CDR3: TGCGCCAGCAGCGGGGCCGGGACCTCATCCTTGGATGAGCAGTTCTTC. This chain links TRBV5-1 with TRBJ2-1; either TRBD1 or TRBD2 may fit D (5 bases each). Per germline, CDR1 SGHRS and CDR2 YFSETQ. CDR3 length: 16 residues. V lost 4 bases to trimming and J lost 8 bases, with 22 bases between them.

This clonotype appeared a few times. Germline and junction disagree at one end, which may indicate a read error. The CDR3 DNA follows: TGTGCCATCAGTGGAACGGGATTCTCCCACGAGCAGTACTTC. Translated: CAISGTGFSHEQYF. The rearrangement joins TRBV10-3 to TRBJ2-7; D possibly corresponds to TRBD2 (5 bases). The CDR3 length is 14 residues. Germline-derived CDR1 and CDR2 are ENHRY and SYGVKD.

In DNA, the CDR3 is TGTGCCAGCAGGATTGACACTTATCAGCCCCAGCATTTT. Amino acid sequence: CASRIDTYQPQHF. This chain connects TRBV6-1 to TRBJ1-5; D unclear. This CDR3 has 13 residues. Germline V CDR1 and CDR2: MNHNS, SASEGT. Between the trimmed V and J ends, which lost 6 bases and 5 bases, there was a span of 11 bases.

The chain couples TRBV6-1 to TRBJ2-7; TRBD2 matches 9 bases. Unmatched junction bases numbered 16, after V lost 5 bases and J lost 2 bases. CDR3 size: 18 residues. CDR1 is MNHNS, CDR2 SASEGT, per germline. The chain's CDR3 is CASSNIGPTSGITYEQYF. The CDR3 DNA is TGTGCCAGCAGTAATATCGGACCGACTAGCGGAATAACCTACGAGCAGTACTTC.

This clonotype came up many times. In DNA, the CDR3 is TGCAGCGCTGGGACTGAGAGCACAGATACGCAGTATTTT. This codes for CSAGTESTDTQYF. The genes are TRBV29-1 and TRBJ2-3, with a possible D match to TRBD2 (6 bases). V gave up 7 bases and J gave up 0 bases, with 11 bases separating them. CDR1 SQVTM and CDR2 ANQGSEA come from the germline V gene. CDR3 size: 13 residues.

The chain joins TRBV5-1 to TRBJ2-3, with TRBD2 matching over 8 bases. V shed 7 bases and J 3 bases; nucleotides not matched to a gene: 13. This CDR3 is built from 16 residues. The germline gives CDR1 SGHRS, CDR2 YFSETQ. This CDR3 is CASSSSGGGRTDTQYF. In DNA, the CDR3 is TGCGCCAGCTCCTCCTCGGGGGGGGGCCGTACAGATACGCAGTATTTT.

The chain employs TRBV13 and TRBJ2-7; 11 positions match TRBD1. After removal of 4 bases from V and 2 bases from J, the junction contained 7 bases not matched to a gene. The CDR3 has 16 residues. CDR1 and CDR2 from the germline V gene are PRHDT and FYEKMQ (reference sequence). This CDR3 is CASSSNGQGATYEQYF. The CDR3 region has the DNA TGTGCCAGCAGCTCTAACGGACAGGGGGCAACCTACGAGCAGTACTTC.

This clonotype was counted a few times. This chain joins TRBV5-1 and TRBJ1-1; D is undetermined. Germline V gives CDR1 SGHRS, CDR2 YFSETQ. Trimming removed 0 bases from V and 0 bases from J, with 12 bases in between. The CDR3 is made up of 16 amino acids. CDR3 sequence reads: CASSLGRYSMNTEAFF. DNA for the CDR3: TGCGCCAGCAGCTTGGGCCGTTACAGCATGAACACTGAAGCTTTCTTT.

The chain combines TRBV5-1 with TRBJ2-5; D is possibly TRBD1 (6 bases). This CDR3 has 14 amino acids. V lost 2 bases and J lost 5, with 13 bases in between. Germline V gene lookup returns CDR1 SGHRS and CDR2 YFSETQ. CDR3 coding DNA: TGCGCCAGCAGCTTACAGGGATATACGGAGACCCAGTACTTC. This encodes CASSLQGYTETQYF.

This clonotype has just a few counts. The genes are TRBV5-6 and TRBJ2-7, with TRBD2 matching over 8 bases. Germline CDR1 is SGHDT and CDR2 is YYEEEE. The length of the CDR3 is 17 residues. Losses at the gene ends were 4 bases for V and 0 bases for J; bases not matched to a gene: 12. The CDR3 loop is CASSPQPFGRASYEQYF. The CDR3 nucleotides are TGTGCCAGCAGCCCGCAACCGTTCGGGAGGGCCTCCTACGAGCAGTACTTC.

This clonotype has more than one count but fewer than ten. The chain employs TRBV12-3 or TRBV12-4 and TRBJ2-7, with 8 bases aligning to TRBD1. The CDR3 spans 15 residues. Unmatched junction bases numbered 10, after V lost 3 bases and J lost 6 bases. CDR3 sequence: CASSFSQGASREQYF. The CDR3 coding sequence is TGTGCCAGCAGTTTTTCCCAGGGGGCATCTCGCGAGCAGTACTTC.

This clonotype was seen more than once but under ten times. J is TRBJ1-6 and V is TRBV20-1; D gene unclear. The CDR3 has 14 residues. Between the trimmed V and J ends, which lost 6 bases and 5 bases, there was a span of 14 bases. CDR1 is DFQATT, CDR2 SNEGSKA, per germline (reference sequence). CDR3 nucleotide sequence: TGCAGTGCCCTCTCTGGCAGTAATAATTCACCCCTCCACTTT. This codes for CSALSGSNNSPLHF.

The chain carries TRBV6-5 and TRBJ1-2; tentatively, D is TRBD1 (5 bases). Deletions cut 0 bases from V and 0 bases from J, with 20 bases between. This CDR3 has 19 amino acids. CDR1 is MNHEY and CDR2 is SVGAGI in the germline V gene. This CDR3 reads CASSYSTWDGRTANYGYTF. DNA for the CDR3: TGTGCCAGCAGTTACTCGACCTGGGACGGAAGAACAGCTAACTATGGCTACACCTTC.

This clonotype was detected many times. The rearrangement uses TRBV6-2 or TRBV6-3 and TRBJ2-7; 12 nucleotides align to TRBD2. V dropped 6 bases and J dropped 2; count of bases not matched to a gene: 2. Germline CDR1 and CDR2: MNHEY and SVGEGT. There are 14 residues in the CDR3. CDR3 in amino acids: CASRRTSGTYEQYF. The CDR3 DNA reads as TGTGCCAGCAGACGGACTAGCGGGACCTACGAGCAGTACTTC.

In this sample, this clonotype turned up many times. The V gene is TRBV7-2, the J gene TRBJ2-5; the match to TRBD1 covers 8 bases. Germline V CDR1 and CDR2: SGHTA, FQGNSA. This CDR3 contains 15 residues. V lost 4 bases and J lost 2; bases outside the gene matches: 6. The CDR3 protein is CASSSWTGIQETQYF. The CDR3 coding sequence is TGTGCCAGCAGCTCTTGGACAGGGATACAAGAGACCCAGTACTTC.